This TCR beta chain was recovered during a study of blood T cell repertoires in COVID-19. Study-wide context: Whether acute or convalescent, the COVID-19 samples came from the United States, Italy and Spain. T cells, B-cell-depleted T cells, or PBMCs supplied cDNA or gDNA.

The germline V gene has CDR1 SGHNT and CDR2 YENEEA. The CDR3 totals 14 residues. V was clipped by 1 base and J by 5 bases, with 9 bases between them. As originally analysed: Estimation of nucleated cell counts relied on the amplification of reference gene primers. Clones were sequenced by immunoSEQ multiplex PCR, and TCRdb holds only the in-frame ones, with some missing. The V and J calls and clone size were taken over from that table, and D and trimming were inferred from the DNA. This sample yields 140,000 to 150,000 clones, of which around 83% are seen a single time; 9.5% to 13% belongs to the top ten. This clone has a handful of counts.

The rearrangement uses TRBV11-3 and TRBJ2-1, with D perhaps matching TRBD1 (5 bases). The source material was peripheral blood. This sequence was found in a man aged 55 to 70 with active or convalescent COVID-19. CDR3 region: CASSLGTLNNEQFF. The CDR3 DNA follows: TGTGCCAGCAGCTTAGGGACACTAAACAATGAGCAGTTCTTC.